A single sample gave rise to the 19 T cell receptor beta chains below, sequenced in a study of CD8 T cells in ankylosing spondylitis. In TCRdb, the 5' RACE reads were re-called with MiXCR into one record per CDR3 protein. This sample has about 140,000 distinct CDR3 sequences, with approximately 7.4% found just once. The sequenced sample consisted of blood, either unsorted or a sorted T cell fraction (not recorded which). The origin of the receptors is a female donor with ankylosing spondylitis or in good health (not recorded which).

This clonotype was counted ten times or more. The chain employs TRBV28 and TRBJ1-1; D is possibly TRBD1 (6 bases). The V gene's germline CDR1 is MDHEN and CDR2 SYDVKM. V gave up 0 bases and J gave up 5 bases, with 13 bases separating them. The CDR3 consists of 15 residues. The chain's CDR3 is CASSLWGGQGTEAFF. The CDR3 DNA follows: TGTGCCAGCAGTTTATGGGGGGGTCAGGGGACTGAAGCTTTCTTT.

This clonotype was seen many times. V gene TRBV4-2 combines with J gene TRBJ2-7; D is uncertain. Germline V gene lookup returns CDR1 LGHNA and CDR2 YNFKEQ. The V end lost 1 base, the J end lost 5 bases, and 3 bases lay between the germline ends. This CDR3 region has 11 residues. The CDR3 is CASSQGDEQYF. For the CDR3, the DNA is TGTGCCAGCAGCCAAGGAGACGAGCAGTACTTC.

This clonotype was seen many times. V is TRBV28 and J is TRBJ1-4; D possibly corresponds to TRBD1 (5 bases). V was clipped by 2 bases and J by 0 bases, with 7 bases between them. The CDR3 runs to 15 residues. From germline, CDR1 is MDHEN and CDR2 SYDVKM. The CDR3 sequence: CASSLGGATNEKLFF. The CDR3 nucleotides read TGTGCCAGCAGTTTAGGGGGGGCAACTAATGAAAAACTGTTTTTT.

This clonotype was observed many times. This chain connects TRBV3-1 to TRBJ1-6; D ambiguous. The V and J ends lost 1 base and 7 bases respectively, with 2 bases between them. CDR3 length equals 12 residues. Germline V gene data show CDR1 as LGHDT and CDR2 as YNNKEL (reference sequence). CDR3 coding DNA: TGTGCCAGCAGCCAAGTGAATTCACCCCTCCACTTT. This encodes CASSQVNSPLHF.

The sample holds many counts of this clonotype. The CDR3: CASQASGVGNEQFF. In DNA form, the CDR3 reads TGTGCCAGTCAGGCTAGCGGGGTCGGCAATGAGCAGTTCTTC. The chain joins TRBV12-3 or TRBV12-4 to TRBJ2-1; 9 bases agree with TRBD2. CDR3 size: 14 residues. J was trimmed by 6 bases and V by 9 bases; bases with no gene match: 9.

This clonotype was recorded many times. This chain connects TRBV12-3 or TRBV12-4 to TRBJ2-1; D may be TRBD1 or TRBD2 (6 bases each). The V end lost 7 bases, the J end lost 9 bases, and 19 bases lay between the germline ends. This CDR3 is 14 amino acids long. CDR3 nucleotide sequence: TGTGCCAGCACCCTTTCGGGGGCCAGGGGTGAGCAGTTCTTC. This sequence encodes CASTLSGARGEQFF.

Many counts were recorded for this clonotype. The chain couples TRBV9 to TRBJ2-7; TRBD2 aligns across 12 bases. V was pared by 4 bases and J by 3 bases, with 5 bases of the junction left unmatched. The CDR3 totals 15 residues. CDR1 is SGDLS and CDR2 is YYNGEE in the germline V gene. The CDR3 sequence: CASSPRGLAGYEQYF. The CDR3 region has the DNA TGTGCCAGCAGCCCCCGGGGACTAGCGGGCTACGAGCAGTACTTC.

This clonotype was counted ten times or more. The genes are TRBV20-1 and TRBJ2-2; TRBD2 aligns across 11 bases. The length of the CDR3 is 14 residues. The germline V gene encodes CDR1 DFQATT and CDR2 SNEGSKA (reference sequence). After removal of 5 bases from V and 7 bases from J, the junction contained 6 bases not matched to a gene. The DNA for the CDR3 is TGCAGTGCTTTTAGCGGGGGGGCCGGCGGGGAGCTGTTTTTT. As protein: CSAFSGGAGGELFF.

This clonotype occurred a few times. The rearrangement joins TRBV30 to TRBJ2-1; 13 bases line up with TRBD2. This CDR3 has 14 amino acids. The trim removed 0 bases at V and 7 bases at J, leaving 0 bases unmatched. CDR1 GTSNPN and CDR2 SVGIG come from the germline V gene (reference sequence). The CDR3 region is CAWSVLAGGNEQFF. The CDR3 DNA reads TGTGCCTGGAGTGTACTAGCGGGGGGGAATGAGCAGTTCTTC. The full variable domain, completed using reference TRBV30 and TRBJ2-1, is SQTIHQWPATLVQPVGSPLSLECTVEGTSNPNLYWYRQAAGRGLQLLFYSVGIGQISSEVPQNLSASRPQDRQFILSSKKLLLSDSGFYLCAWSVLAGGNEQFFGPGTRLTVL.

The chain joins TRBV6-1 to TRBJ1-4, with unresolved D. This CDR3 region has 14 residues. Trimming stripped 6 bases from V and 8 bases from J, with 16 bases between. Germline V gene lookup returns CDR1 MNHNS and CDR2 SASEGT. Here the CDR3 DNA reads TGTGCCAGCAGATTCCAATCCGGACCGGAAAAACTGTTTTTT. It codes for CASRFQSGPEKLFF.

This clonotype was observed many times. The chain joins TRBV12-3 or TRBV12-4 to TRBJ1-4; D perhaps matches TRBD1 (5 bases). Trimming took off 5 bases at V and 8 bases at J, with 21 bases between the two ends. The CDR3 has 16 residues. The CDR3, as DNA: TGTGCCAGCAGTCTAATGGGCCCAGGGTATAGGGAAAAACTGTTTTTT. Translated: CASSLMGPGYREKLFF.

In its sample, this clonotype was seen many times. V usage is TRBV29-1 and J usage is TRBJ2-7, with D tentatively TRBD1 (6 bases). The CDR3 covers 15 residues. In germline, CDR1 is SQVTM, CDR2 ANQGSEA. V was cut by 0 bases and J by 3 bases, with 15 bases left in between. CDR3 protein: CSVEEFRGNNYEQYF. The CDR3 DNA sequence: TGCAGCGTTGAAGAATTTAGGGGGAACAACTACGAGCAGTACTTC.

This clonotype was recorded a few times. This chain uses TRBV7-9 with TRBJ1-1, with D possibly TRBD1 on 5 matching bases. CDR3 length: 12 residues. Germline-derived CDR1 and CDR2 are SEHNR and FQNEAQ (reference sequence). V shed 1 base and J shed 11 bases, with 11 bases lying between them. The CDR3 loop reads CASSLEGVGAFF. In nucleotides, the CDR3 is TGTGCCAGCAGCTTAGAAGGGGTAGGGGCTTTCTTT.

In this sample, this clonotype turned up many times. The genes are TRBV5-1 and TRBJ2-7; weak D call: TRBD1 (6 bases). CDR1 is SGHRS, CDR2 YFSETQ, per germline. Trimming stripped 0 bases from V and 3 bases from J, with 13 bases between. The CDR3 totals 15 residues. This CDR3 is CASSLGTVSIYEQYF. The DNA for the CDR3 is TGCGCCAGCAGCTTGGGGACAGTCTCCATCTACGAGCAGTACTTC.

This clonotype appeared many times. The J gene is TRBJ2-2, the V gene TRBV7-6; 8 bases are shared with TRBD1. The V and J ends lost 0 bases and 2 bases, in that order; junction bases with no gene match: 2. This CDR3 has 16 residues. The germline gives CDR1 SGHVS, CDR2 FNYEAQ. The CDR3 loop reads CASSLAQGGNTGELFF. CDR3 in DNA: TGTGCCAGCAGCTTAGCACAGGGGGGCAACACCGGGGAGCTGTTTTTT. Together with reference TRBV7-6 and TRBJ2-2, the CDR3 gives the full variable domain: GAGVSQSPRYKVTKRGQDVALRCDPISGHVSLYWYRQALGQGPEFLTYFNYEAQQDKSGLPNDRFSAERPEGSISTLTIQRTEQRDSAMYRCASSLAQGGNTGELFFGEGSRLTVL.

On this clonotype: The final CDR3 position lacks the conserved phenylalanine or tryptophan, pointing to a likely read error. CDR3 loop: CSASPEGLAANEKLFS. The CDR3 DNA reads as TGCAGTGCTAGCCCCGAGGGGCTTGCAGCTAATGAAAAACTGTTTTCT. The chain uses TRBV20-1 and TRBJ1-4; weak D call: TRBD1 (5 bases). The V gene lost 3 bases and the J gene lost 3 bases, with 17 bases spanning the gap. The CDR3 extends over 16 amino acids. Germline values: CDR1 DFQATT, CDR2 SNEGSKA (reference sequence).

This clonotype has a count of ten or more. This chain connects TRBV20-1 to TRBJ2-7; 9 bases line up with TRBD2. The CDR3 has 16 residues. Germline V gene lookup returns CDR1 DFQATT and CDR2 SNEGSKA (reference sequence). With V trimmed by 1 base and J by 7 bases, 14 bases remained unmatched. CDR3 amino acids: CSARVKPMTSGAEQYF. CDR3 nucleotides: TGCAGTGCTAGAGTCAAGCCCATGACTAGCGGTGCGGAGCAGTACTTC.

This clonotype has ten or more counts. The chain carries TRBV18 and TRBJ2-2, with D tentatively TRBD2 (5 bases). The CDR3 loop spans 14 amino acids. The germline V and J ends were trimmed by 5 bases and 2 bases, with 9 bases remaining between them. Germline values: CDR1 KGHSH, CDR2 LQKENI. The CDR3 bases are TGTGCCAGCTCAGGCGGGCCAAACACCGGGGAGCTGTTTTTT. Its translation: CASSGGPNTGELFF.

This clonotype was detected ten times or more. The chain is built from TRBV29-1 and TRBJ2-3; the match to TRBD2 covers 13 bases. Trimming at V came to 0 bases and at J to 4 bases, leaving 1 base not matched to a gene. This CDR3 has 15 residues. Germline CDR1 is SQVTM and CDR2 is ANQGSEA. As DNA, the CDR3 is TGCAGCGTTGAAGACGGACTAGCGGGGGCAGATACGCAGTATTTT. Its protein is CSVEDGLAGADTQYF.